These 27 T cell receptor beta chains were sequenced from one sample in a study of T cells in Graves' hyperthyroidism and ophthalmopathy. RNA transcripts were the template for amplifying TCR beta CDR3 regions. A set of HTBI primers served as the primers for a first-round RT-PCR of the TCR CDR3. TCRdb used MiXCR to reprocess the multiplex PCR reads, holding one entry per CDR3 protein. The sample holds about 570,000 distinct CDR3 sequences, roughly 50% seen once. Sequencing was performed on peripheral blood or thyroid tissue (not recorded which). The receptors stem from an adult woman with Graves' disease, either hyperthyroidism or ophthalmopathy (not recorded which).

In this sample, this clonotype turned up many times. The V and J genes are TRBV28 and TRBJ1-2; D is uncertain. The CDR3 has 15 amino acids. Trimming stripped 6 bases from V and 4 bases from J, with 18 bases between. Looked up from germline, CDR1 is MDHEN and CDR2 is SYDVKM. CDR3 sequence reads: CASSFPPGRGYGYTF. CDR3 nucleotide sequence: TGTGCCAGCAGCTTCCCGCCCGGACGGGGCTATGGCTACACCTTC.

This clonotype was seen ten or more times. The chain joins TRBV2 to TRBJ1-5, with 8 bases identical to TRBD1. The CDR3 has 16 amino acids. The V gene end was trimmed by 6 bases and the J gene end by 0 bases; junction bases not matched to a gene: 7. Looked up from germline, CDR1 is SNHLY and CDR2 is FYNNEI. DNA for the CDR3: TGTGCCAGCAGGGAAAGGACAGGGCTTAGCAATCAGCCCCAGCATTTT. Amino acids: CASRERTGLSNQPQHF.

The chain has TRBV25-1 and TRBJ2-5, with a tentative D call TRBD2 (6 bases). The length of the CDR3 is 15 residues. V lost 1 base, J lost 5 bases, and 14 bases lay in between. In germline, CDR1 is MGHDK, CDR2 SYGVNS. The CDR3 region is CASSELVGGSETQYF. CDR3 nucleotide sequence: TGTGCCAGCAGTGAATTGGTGGGAGGAAGCGAGACCCAGTACTTC.

This clonotype was recorded at least ten times. The chain joins TRBV11-2 to TRBJ2-7; D uncertain. The ends were cut back, 0 bases at V and 0 bases at J, with 9 bases in the middle. The CDR3 sequence is 15 residues long. Germline loops: CDR1 SGHAT, CDR2 FQNNGV. Written as DNA, the CDR3 is TGTGCCAGCAGCTTAGATCACGCCAGCTCCTACGAGCAGTACTTC. It specifies CASSLDHASSYEQYF.

The chain is built from TRBV19 and TRBJ1-1, with TRBD1 matching over 9 bases. Germline values: CDR1 LNHDA, CDR2 SQIVND (reference sequence). The CDR3 covers 14 residues. Unmatched junction bases numbered 3, after V lost 4 bases and J lost 3 bases. In nucleotides, the CDR3 is TGTGCCAGTAGTACCGGGACAGGGTACACTGAAGCTTTCTTT. Translated: CASSTGTGYTEAFF.

About this clonotype itself: At one end, the junction sequence differs from germline, possibly due to a read error. V and J are TRBV10-2 and TRBJ2-6; no definite D call. Per the germline V gene, CDR1 is WSHSY and CDR2 is SAAADI. The CDR3 sequence is 14 residues long. CDR3 sequence: CASSYSDAANVLTF. CDR3 nucleotides: TGTGCCAGCAGTTACAGTGATGCGGCCAACGTCCTGACTTTC.

This clonotype was observed at least ten times. This chain connects TRBV5-1 to TRBJ1-6; 7 bases map to TRBD1. The junction had 3 bases not matched to a gene; V was cut back by 4 bases and J by 8 bases. In germline, CDR1 is SGHRS, CDR2 YFSETQ. This CDR3 has 13 residues. CDR3 nucleotides: TGCGCCAGCAGCGACCAGGGGGATTCACCCCTCCACTTT. It yields the protein CASSDQGDSPLHF.

The table lists this clonotype with a few counts. The genes are TRBV9 and TRBJ2-3; D is possibly TRBD1 (6 bases). The CDR3 has 17 residues. Germline loops: CDR1 SGDLS, CDR2 YYNGEE. V shed 4 bases and J shed 2 bases, with 20 bases lying between them. This CDR3 is CASSNQELTGLTDTQYF. CDR3 DNA sequence: TGTGCCAGCAGCAATCAAGAGTTGACAGGCCTCACAGATACGCAGTATTTT.

This clonotype was counted ten times or more. This chain connects TRBV5-8 to TRBJ2-3, with D maybe TRBD2 (6 bases). The V end was cut by 4 bases, the J end by 4 bases, with 16 bases between. The germline V gene encodes CDR1 SGHTS and CDR2 YDEGEE. This CDR3 region has 15 residues. CDR3 in amino acids: CASSRGNTPPDTQYF. The CDR3 nucleotides read TGTGCCAGCAGCCGGGGGAATACGCCGCCAGATACGCAGTATTTT.

The gene calls are TRBV9 and TRBJ1-4; D may be TRBD1 (6 bases). Trimming left V 3 bases short and J 7 bases short, with 16 bases between. This CDR3 is 15 amino acids long. CDR1 SGDLS and CDR2 YYNGEE come from the germline V gene. In DNA, the CDR3 is TGTGCCAGCAGCGCCCAAAATGGGGGCGGTGAAAAACTGTTTTTT. This codes for CASSAQNGGGEKLFF. Full variable domain (missing parts from reference TRBV9 and TRBJ1-4): DSGVTQTPKHLITATGQRVTLRCSPRSGDLSVYWYQQSLDQGLQFLIQYYNGEERAKGNILERFSAQQFPDLHSELNLSSLELGDSALYFCASSAQNGGGEKLFFGSGTQLSVL.

The chain links TRBV29-1 to TRBJ1-2, with D unresolved. Germline assignment: CDR1 SQVTM and CDR2 ANQGSEA. The V and J ends lost 7 bases and 3 bases respectively, with 9 bases between them. The CDR3 spans 11 residues. The CDR3 reads CSARGYYGYTF. CDR3 bases: TGCAGCGCCCGGGGATACTATGGCTACACCTTC.

On this clonotype itself: It may be a read error: a sequence one base away is much more abundant. CDR3 in amino acids: CAASRKGAQAFF. CDR3 bases: TGTGCCGCCTCCCGGAAGGGAGCCCAAGCTTTCTTT. The rearrangement links TRBV10-3 to TRBJ1-1, with D hard to call. This CDR3 has 12 amino acids. From germline, CDR1 is ENHRY and CDR2 SYGVKD. Trimming shortened V by 11 bases and J by 9 bases, and 19 bases separated the two germline ends.

This clonotype was found once. J is TRBJ1-1 and V is TRBV2; TRBD1 aligns across 8 bases. The CDR3 contains 14 residues. Trimming at V came to 8 bases and at J to 0 bases, leaving 5 bases not matched to a gene. Germline V lookup: CDR1 SNHLY, CDR2 FYNNEI. CDR3 DNA: TGTGCCAGCGGGGAACAGGGGGTGAACACTGAAGCTTTCTTT. Translated, it gives CASGEQGVNTEAFF.

Note on this clonotype: Possible read error: a much larger clone is one base away. This chain uses TRBV6-5 with TRBJ1-4, with D hard to call. The V gene lost 11 bases and the J gene lost 5 bases, with 21 bases spanning the gap. The CDR3 runs to 15 residues. Germline loops: CDR1 MNHEY, CDR2 SVGAGI. The CDR3 here is CAGTSLLRRNEKLFF. The CDR3 DNA reads TGTGCCGGCACCTCACTCCTAAGGAGGAATGAAAAACTGTTTTTT.

J is TRBJ2-7 and V is TRBV19, with D unresolved. V was clipped by 4 bases and J by 3 bases, with 7 bases between them. The CDR3 is 12 amino acids. CDR1 is LNHDA and CDR2 is SQIVND in the germline V gene (reference sequence). The CDR3: CASSNSGYEQYF. CDR3 nucleotides: TGTGCCAGTAGTAATAGTGGCTACGAGCAGTACTTC.

This clonotype was seen repeatedly, ten times or more. V and J are TRBV5-1 and TRBJ2-2, with no clear D. Germline CDR1 and CDR2: SGHRS and YFSETQ. The V gene lost 3 bases and the J gene lost 4 bases, with 13 bases spanning the gap. The CDR3 contains 15 residues. CDR3 bases: TGCGCCAGCAGCTCCCTCCCGGGTGTCACCGGGGAGCTGTTTTTT. This sequence encodes CASSSLPGVTGELFF.

This clonotype appeared many times. CDR3 coding DNA: TGTGCCAGCAGTATCCGACAGGGATATGGCTACACCTTC. It codes for CASSIRQGYGYTF. V gene TRBV28 combines with J gene TRBJ1-2, with 7 bases matching TRBD1. Looked up from germline, CDR1 is MDHEN and CDR2 is SYDVKM. CDR3 size: 13 residues. Trimming cost V 5 bases and J 5 bases; bases outside gene matches: 5.

This clonotype was observed at least ten times. V is TRBV29-1 and J is TRBJ2-7, with 7 bases lining up with TRBD2. Germline CDR1 is SQVTM and CDR2 is ANQGSEA. CDR3 length: 14 residues. Trimming removed 7 bases from V and 3 bases from J; junction bases left unmatched: 12. The chain's CDR3 is CSAMTRGSFYEQYF. In DNA form, the CDR3 reads TGCAGCGCAATGACTCGCGGGAGTTTCTACGAGCAGTACTTC.

This clonotype was found many times. The chain is built from TRBV15 and TRBJ2-5; 10 bases align to TRBD1. Per germline, CDR1 LNHNV and CDR2 YYDKDF (reference sequence). CDR3 length equals 16 residues. The V and J ends lost 1 base and 5 bases, in that order; junction bases with no gene match: 7. The CDR3 loop is CATSRGLGTGDETQYF. The CDR3 bases are TGTGCCACCAGCAGAGGACTCGGGACAGGGGATGAGACCCAGTACTTC.

This clonotype was recorded many times. This rearrangement joins TRBV20-1 to TRBJ1-1, with 7 bases identical to TRBD1. V shed 6 bases, J shed 8 bases, and the junction held 12 bases outside the gene matches. Germline V gene sequence: CDR1 DFQATT, CDR2 SNEGSKA (reference sequence). The CDR3 spans 13 residues. CDR3 amino acids: CSAKQGTDFEAFF. The CDR3 bases are TGCAGTGCCAAGCAGGGGACAGACTTCGAAGCTTTCTTT.

This rearrangement joins TRBV19 to TRBJ1-5, with TRBD1 as a possible D gene (6 bases). Trimming took 2 bases from V and 4 from J, leaving 18 bases between them. The CDR3 covers 17 residues. Germline V gene data show CDR1 as LNHDA and CDR2 as SQIVND (reference sequence). CDR3 DNA sequence: TGTGCCAGTAGTATAATCGTTGGGCAGGGGAGGAATCAGCCCCAGCATTTT. Amino acids: CASSIIVGQGRNQPQHF.

The V gene is TRBV10-3, the J gene TRBJ1-2; D not certain. V shed 3 bases and J shed 7 bases, with 15 bases lying between them. CDR1 is ENHRY, CDR2 SYGVKD, per germline. CDR3 length: 14 residues. CDR3 in amino acids: CAISEGVVVSGYTF. CDR3 nucleotides: TGTGCCATCAGTGAAGGAGTAGTGGTAAGTGGCTACACCTTC.

This clonotype was detected once. V usage is TRBV6-6 and J usage is TRBJ1-2; the D gene is possibly TRBD1 (5 bases). The CDR3 runs 14 residues. Deletions cut 8 bases from V and 8 bases from J, with 21 bases between. Germline loops: CDR1 MNHNY, CDR2 SVGAGI (reference sequence). The CDR3, as DNA: TGTGCCAGCCTCTTTGACAGTCCCTCCGCGGGCTACACCTTC. It codes for CASLFDSPSAGYTF.

The gene calls are TRBV9 and TRBJ2-1, with D hard to call. The CDR3 loop spans 10 amino acids. Between the trimmed V and J ends, which lost 4 bases and 10 bases, there was a span of 6 bases. The V gene's germline CDR1 is SGDLS and CDR2 YYNGEE. The CDR3 loop reads CASSRAEQFF. For the CDR3, the DNA is TGTGCCAGCAGCCGCGCGGAGCAGTTCTTC.

The chain uses TRBV7-6 and TRBJ1-6; TRBD1 is a possible D gene (5 bases). The germline V gene encodes CDR1 SGHVS and CDR2 FNYEAQ. V was clipped by 3 bases and J by 6 bases, with 12 bases between them. CDR3 size: 15 residues. This chain's CDR3 is CASSFGGGSNSPLHF. The CDR3 DNA is TGTGCCAGCAGCTTCGGGGGGGGATCTAATTCACCCCTCCACTTT.

This clonotype was detected ten times or more. The rearrangement uses TRBV5-1 and TRBJ1-6; weak D call: TRBD1 (5 bases). The CDR3 runs 14 residues. V lost 1 base to trimming and J lost 6 bases, with 8 bases between them. In germline, CDR1 is SGHRS, CDR2 YFSETQ. This CDR3 reads CASSLRDGNSPLHF. DNA of the CDR3: TGCGCCAGCAGCTTGAGGGACGGTAATTCACCCCTCCACTTT.

The chain links TRBV29-1 to TRBJ1-5, with D possibly matching TRBD1 (6 bases). Per germline, CDR1 SQVTM and CDR2 ANQGSEA. The CDR3 runs to 14 residues. The germline V and J ends were trimmed by 2 bases and 6 bases, with 14 bases remaining between them. The CDR3 loop reads CSVEPPGVGQPQHF. For the CDR3, the DNA is TGCAGCGTTGAACCCCCAGGGGTGGGTCAGCCCCAGCATTTT.